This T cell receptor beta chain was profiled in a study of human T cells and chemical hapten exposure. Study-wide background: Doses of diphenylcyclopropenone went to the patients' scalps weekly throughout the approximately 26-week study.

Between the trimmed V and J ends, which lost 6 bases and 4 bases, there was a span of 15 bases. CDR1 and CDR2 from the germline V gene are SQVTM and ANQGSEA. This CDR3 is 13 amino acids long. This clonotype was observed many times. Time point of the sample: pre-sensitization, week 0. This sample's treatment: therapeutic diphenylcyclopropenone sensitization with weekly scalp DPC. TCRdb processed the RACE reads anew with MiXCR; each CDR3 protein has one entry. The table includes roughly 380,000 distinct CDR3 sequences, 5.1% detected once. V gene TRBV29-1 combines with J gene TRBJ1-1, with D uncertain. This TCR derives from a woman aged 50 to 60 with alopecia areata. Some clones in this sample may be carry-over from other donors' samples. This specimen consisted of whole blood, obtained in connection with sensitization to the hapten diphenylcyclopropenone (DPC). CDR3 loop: CSVTDAGVTEAFF. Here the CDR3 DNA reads TGCAGCGTAACGGACGCTGGGGTCACTGAAGCTTTCTTT.